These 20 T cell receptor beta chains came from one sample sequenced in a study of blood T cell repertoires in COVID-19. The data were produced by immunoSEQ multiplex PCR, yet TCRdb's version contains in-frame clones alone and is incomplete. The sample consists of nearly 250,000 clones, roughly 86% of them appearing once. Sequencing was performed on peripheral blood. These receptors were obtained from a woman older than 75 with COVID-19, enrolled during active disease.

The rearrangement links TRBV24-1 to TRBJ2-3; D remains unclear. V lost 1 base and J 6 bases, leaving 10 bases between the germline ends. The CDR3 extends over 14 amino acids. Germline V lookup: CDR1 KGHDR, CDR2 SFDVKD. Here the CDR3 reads CATSDFLRMDTQYF. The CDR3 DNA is TGTGCCACCAGTGATTTTCTCCGTATGGATACGCAGTATTTT.

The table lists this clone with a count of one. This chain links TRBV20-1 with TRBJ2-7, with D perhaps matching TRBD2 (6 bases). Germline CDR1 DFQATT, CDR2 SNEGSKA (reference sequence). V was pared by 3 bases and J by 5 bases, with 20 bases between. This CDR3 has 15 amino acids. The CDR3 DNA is TGCAGTGCTAGTCTTCCGGGACTTCCTTTAGACGAGCAGTACTTC. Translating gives CSASLPGLPLDEQYF.

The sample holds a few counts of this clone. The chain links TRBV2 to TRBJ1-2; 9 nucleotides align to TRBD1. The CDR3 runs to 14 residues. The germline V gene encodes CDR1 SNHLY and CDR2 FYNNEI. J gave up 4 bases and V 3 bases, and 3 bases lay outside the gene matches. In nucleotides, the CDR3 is TGTGCCAGCAGTGAGGGACAGGGTGCCTATGGCTACACCTTC. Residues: CASSEGQGAYGYTF.

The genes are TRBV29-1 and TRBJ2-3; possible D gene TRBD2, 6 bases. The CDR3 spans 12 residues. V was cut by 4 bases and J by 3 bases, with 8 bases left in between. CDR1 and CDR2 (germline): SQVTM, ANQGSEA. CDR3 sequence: CSVGDSTDTQYF. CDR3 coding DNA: TGCAGCGTTGGGGACTCAACAGATACGCAGTATTTT.

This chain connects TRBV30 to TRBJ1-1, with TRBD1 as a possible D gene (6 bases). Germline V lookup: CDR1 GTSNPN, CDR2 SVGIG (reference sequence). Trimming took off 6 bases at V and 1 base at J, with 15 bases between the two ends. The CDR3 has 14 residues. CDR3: CACRPGQRNTEAFF. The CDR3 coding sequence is TGTGCCTGCCGACCCGGACAGAGGAACACTGAAGCTTTCTTT.

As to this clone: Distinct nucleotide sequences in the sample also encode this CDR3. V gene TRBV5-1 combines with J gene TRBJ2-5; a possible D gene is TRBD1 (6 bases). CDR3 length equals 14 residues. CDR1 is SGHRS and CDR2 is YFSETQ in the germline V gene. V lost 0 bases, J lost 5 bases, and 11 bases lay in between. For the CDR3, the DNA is TGCGCCAGCAGCTTGGATAGTAGGGGGGAGACCCAGTACTTC. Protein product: CASSLDSRGETQYF.

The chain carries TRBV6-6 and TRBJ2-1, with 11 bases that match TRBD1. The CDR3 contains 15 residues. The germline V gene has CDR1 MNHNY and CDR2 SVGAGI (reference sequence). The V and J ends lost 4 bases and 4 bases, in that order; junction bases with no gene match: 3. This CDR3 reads CASSSGQGAYNEQFF. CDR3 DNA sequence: TGTGCCAGCAGTTCCGGACAGGGGGCATACAATGAGCAGTTCTTC.

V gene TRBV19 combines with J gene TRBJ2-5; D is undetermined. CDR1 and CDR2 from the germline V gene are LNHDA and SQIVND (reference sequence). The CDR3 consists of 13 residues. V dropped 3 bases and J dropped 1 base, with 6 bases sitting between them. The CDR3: CASSISVQETQYF. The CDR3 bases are TGTGCCAGTAGTATCTCCGTCCAAGAGACCCAGTACTTC.

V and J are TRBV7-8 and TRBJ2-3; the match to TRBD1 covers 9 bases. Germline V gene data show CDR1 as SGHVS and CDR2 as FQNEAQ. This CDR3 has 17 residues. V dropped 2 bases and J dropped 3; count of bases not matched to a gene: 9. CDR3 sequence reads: CASSLSFPGQGTDTQYF. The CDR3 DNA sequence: TGTGCCAGCAGCTTATCGTTCCCGGGACAGGGAACAGATACGCAGTATTTT.

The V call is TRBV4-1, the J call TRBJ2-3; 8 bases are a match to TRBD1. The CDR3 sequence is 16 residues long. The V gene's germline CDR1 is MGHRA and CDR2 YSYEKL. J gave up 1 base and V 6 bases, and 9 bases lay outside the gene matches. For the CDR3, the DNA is TGCGCCAGCAGGCAACCGGGGACAGGCCGCACAGATACGCAGTATTTT. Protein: CASRQPGTGRTDTQYF.

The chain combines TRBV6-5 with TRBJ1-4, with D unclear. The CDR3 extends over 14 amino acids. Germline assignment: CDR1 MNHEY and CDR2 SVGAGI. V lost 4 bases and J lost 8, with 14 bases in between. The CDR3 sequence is CASSSTTVPEKLFF. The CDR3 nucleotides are TGTGCCAGCAGTTCCACCACAGTGCCGGAAAAACTGTTTTTT.

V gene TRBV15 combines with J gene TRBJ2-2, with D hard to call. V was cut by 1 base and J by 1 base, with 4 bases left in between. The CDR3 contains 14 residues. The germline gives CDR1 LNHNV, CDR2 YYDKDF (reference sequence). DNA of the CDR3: TGTGCCACCAGCAGAGCCCGGAACACCGGGGAGCTGTTTTTT. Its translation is CATSRARNTGELFF. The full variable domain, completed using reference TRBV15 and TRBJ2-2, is DAMVIQNPRYQVTQFGKPVTLSCSQTLNHNVMYWYQQKSSQAPKLLFHYYDKDFNNEADTPDNFQSRRPNTSFCFLDIRSPGLGDTAMYLCATSRARNTGELFFGEGSRLTVL.

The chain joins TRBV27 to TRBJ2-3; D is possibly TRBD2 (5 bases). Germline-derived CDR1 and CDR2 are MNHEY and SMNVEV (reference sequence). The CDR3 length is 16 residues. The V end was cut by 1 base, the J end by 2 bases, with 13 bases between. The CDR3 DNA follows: TGTGCCAGCAGTTTATTTAAGTCGGGGTACACAGATACGCAGTATTTT. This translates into CASSLFKSGYTDTQYF.

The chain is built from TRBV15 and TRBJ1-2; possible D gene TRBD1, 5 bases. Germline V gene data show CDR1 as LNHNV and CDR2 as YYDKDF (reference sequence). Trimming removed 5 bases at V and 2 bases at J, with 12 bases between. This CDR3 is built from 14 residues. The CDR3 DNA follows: TGTGCCACCAGCGGCCGACAGCCAAACTATGGCTACACCTTC. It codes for CATSGRQPNYGYTF.

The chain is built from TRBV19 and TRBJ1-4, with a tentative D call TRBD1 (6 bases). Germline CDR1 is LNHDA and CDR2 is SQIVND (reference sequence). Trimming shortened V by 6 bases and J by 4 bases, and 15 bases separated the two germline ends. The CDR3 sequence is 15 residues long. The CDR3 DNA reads TGTGCCAGTAGCTCGTTGACAGGATTTAATGAAAAACTGTTTTTT. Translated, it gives CASSSLTGFNEKLFF.

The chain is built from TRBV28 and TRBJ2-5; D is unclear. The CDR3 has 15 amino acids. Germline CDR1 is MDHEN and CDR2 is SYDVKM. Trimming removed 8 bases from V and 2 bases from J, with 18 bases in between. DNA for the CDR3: TGTGCCAGCCAATCTGGGCTCCCGCAACAAGAGACCCAGTACTTC. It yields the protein CASQSGLPQQETQYF.

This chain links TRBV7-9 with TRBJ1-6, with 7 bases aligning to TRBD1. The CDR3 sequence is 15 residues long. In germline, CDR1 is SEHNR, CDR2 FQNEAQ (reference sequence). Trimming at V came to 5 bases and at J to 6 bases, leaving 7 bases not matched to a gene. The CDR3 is CASSHGTAFNSPLHF. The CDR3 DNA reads TGTGCCAGCAGCCACGGGACAGCCTTTAATTCACCCCTCCACTTT.

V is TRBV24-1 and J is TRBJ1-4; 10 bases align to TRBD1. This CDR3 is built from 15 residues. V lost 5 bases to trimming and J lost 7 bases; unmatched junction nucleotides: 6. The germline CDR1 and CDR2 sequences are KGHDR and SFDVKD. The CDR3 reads CATSGLTGGTEKLFF. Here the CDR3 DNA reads TGTGCCACCAGTGGCTTGACAGGGGGCACTGAAAAACTGTTTTTT.

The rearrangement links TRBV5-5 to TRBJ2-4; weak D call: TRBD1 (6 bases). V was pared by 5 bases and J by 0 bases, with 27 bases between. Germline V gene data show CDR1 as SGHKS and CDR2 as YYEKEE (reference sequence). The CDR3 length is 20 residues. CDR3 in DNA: TGTGCCAGCAGTCCCTCGGCTCGGGCAGGGGAGAGATTAGCCAAAAACATTCAGTACTTC. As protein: CASSPSARAGERLAKNIQYF.

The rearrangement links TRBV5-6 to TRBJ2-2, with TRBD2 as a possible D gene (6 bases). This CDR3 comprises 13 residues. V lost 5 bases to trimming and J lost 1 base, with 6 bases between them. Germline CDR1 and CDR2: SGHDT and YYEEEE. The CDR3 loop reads CASRRGNTGELFF. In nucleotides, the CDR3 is TGTGCCAGCAGGCGGGGGAACACCGGGGAGCTGTTTTTT.